Below, 32 T cell receptor beta chains from the same sample are listed, as sequenced in a study of T cell clonality in common variable immunodeficiency. TCRdb keeps only in-frame clones here, not all; method: immunoSEQ multiplex PCR. Listed for the sample are approximately 44,000 clones, none seen a single time. The specimen sequenced was peripheral blood mononuclear cells. The receptor source for this set is a person aged 18 to 75 in good health.

This clone was recorded a few times. The read ends 3 residues shy of where the CDR3 ends; the end is completed using the germline J gene. The chain couples TRBV7-9 to TRBJ2-7, with TRBD1 identical over 12 bases. V gave up 10 bases and J gave up 3 bases; unmatched junction bases: 7. The germline CDR1 and CDR2 sequences are SEHNR and FQNEAQ (reference sequence). The CDR3 runs 14 residues. The CDR3 DNA, read in part, is TGTGCCACCTCGGGGACAGGGGGCGGCTACGAG. Translating gives CATSGTGGGYE. The whole CDR3 region reads CATSGTGGGYEQYF.

This clone has a handful of counts. The CDR3 goes on 3 residues after the read ends, and that part is filled in from the germline J gene. The chain employs TRBV11-2 and TRBJ1-4; possible D gene TRBD1, 5 bases. CDR3 size: 15 residues. Germline V gene lookup returns CDR1 SGHAT and CDR2 FQNNGV. Trimming removed 0 bases at V and 8 bases at J, with 13 bases between. The CDR3 sequence is CASSLEGRAGEKLFF. The part of the CDR3 DNA that was read is TGTGCCAGCAGCTTAGAGGGCAGGGCTGGCGAAAAA.

This clone came up a few times. The CDR3 end lies 3 residues beyond the end of the read and is filled in from the germline J gene. The chain joins TRBV20-1 to TRBJ2-7; tentatively, D is TRBD1 or TRBD2 (5 bases each). This CDR3 comprises 16 residues. Germline V CDR1 and CDR2: DFQATT, SNEGSKA (reference sequence). The V gene lost 2 bases and the J gene lost 4 bases, with 21 bases spanning the gap. CDR3 DNA (partial): TGCAGTGCTAGAAAGGGCGAGGGGTCAGGTTATTACGAG. Translation gives CSARKGEGSGYYE. The CDR3 in its entirety is CSARKGEGSGYYEQYF.

At least ten counts were recorded for this clone. The observed sequence ends 3 residues before the CDR3 terminus, with the missing tail filled in from the germline J gene. The V and J genes are TRBV20-1 and TRBJ2-3; 8 nucleotides agree with TRBD2. V dropped 4 bases and J dropped 4; count of bases not matched to a gene: 7. CDR3 length: 14 residues. Per germline, CDR1 DFQATT and CDR2 SNEGSKA (reference sequence). The CDR3: CSATTGGGADTQYF. The covered CDR3 bases are TGCAGTGCTACAACGGGAGGGGGTGCAGATACG.

There are many counts of this clone. Sequencing ends 3 residues short of the CDR3 end; the germline J gene provides the rest. The chain uses TRBV18 and TRBJ1-2, with 9 bases lining up with TRBD1. The CDR3 sequence is 15 residues long. V was pared by 3 bases and J by 6 bases, with 8 bases of the junction left unmatched. From germline, CDR1 is KGHSH and CDR2 LQKENI. CDR3 bases read: TGTGCCAGCTCACCCCAACAGGGGGCTCGGGATGGC. Amino acids: CASSPQQGARDG. The full CDR3 reads CASSPQQGARDGYTF.

This clone was found many times. The read halts 3 residues ahead of the CDR3 end, with the missing end drawn from the germline J gene. The chain recombines TRBV5-1 with TRBJ2-5, with a weak D call TRBD1 (6 bases). CDR1 is SGHRS, CDR2 YFSETQ, per germline. V gave up 4 bases and J gave up 2 bases, with 15 bases separating them. This CDR3 is 15 amino acids long. Incomplete CDR3 DNA: TGCGCCAGCAGCCCTACCCCCGGACAGCAAGAGACC. Translation gives CASSPTPGQQET. The full CDR3 is CASSPTPGQQETQYF.

As to this clone: Sequencing ends 3 residues short of the CDR3 end; the germline J gene provides the rest. The chain links TRBV7-2 to TRBJ1-5; 8 positions match TRBD1. V shed 5 bases and J 2 bases; nucleotides not matched to a gene: 2. This CDR3 has 14 amino acids. Germline lookup yields CDR1 SGHTA and CDR2 FQGNSA. CDR3 DNA, as far as it was read: TGTGCCAGCAGCCTGACAGGGGGCAATCAGCCC. Residues: CASSLTGGNQP. The CDR3 as a whole reads CASSLTGGNQPQHF.

Only a few counts were recorded for this clone. The CDR3 is cut off 3 residues early in the read; its end comes from the germline J gene. Within the sample, other DNA sequences also encode this same CDR3. J is TRBJ2-7 and V is TRBV7-9, with TRBD2 matching over 9 bases. CDR3 length equals 12 residues. Germline lookup yields CDR1 SEHNR and CDR2 FQNEAQ (reference sequence). The sequenced CDR3 bases are TGTGCTGGTAGCGGGGGCTCCTACGAG. Residues: CAGSGGSYE. The entire CDR3 protein is CAGSGGSYEQYF.

This clone was detected ten times or more. The read falls 3 residues short of the CDR3 end, and the missing part is taken from the germline J gene. This sequence joins TRBV19 and TRBJ2-7, with TRBD2 identical over 13 bases. CDR1 and CDR2 from the germline V gene are LNHDA and SQIVND (reference sequence). This CDR3 has 14 amino acids. With V trimmed by 10 bases and J by 0 bases, 3 bases remained unmatched. The DNA read from the CDR3 is TGTGCCACTCGGACTAGCGGGAGCTCCTACGAG. Translated: CATRTSGSSYE. The complete CDR3 protein is CATRTSGSSYEQYF.

This clone was observed many times. The read ends 3 residues early relative to the CDR3; the germline J gene fills the gap. The genes are TRBV18 and TRBJ2-5; 11 bases line up with TRBD1. V gave up 3 bases and J gave up 1 base; unmatched junction bases: 4. This CDR3 has 16 amino acids. Germline assignment: CDR1 KGHSH and CDR2 LQKENI. This CDR3 is CASSPRTGGPQETQYF. CDR3 DNA (partial): TGTGCCAGCTCACCGCGGACAGGGGGCCCCCAAGAGACC. Filled out from reference TRBV18 and TRBJ2-5, the complete variable domain reads NAGVMQNPRHLVRRRGQEARLRCSPMKGHSHVYWYRQLPEEGLKFMVYLQKENIIDESGMPKERFSAEFPKEGPSILRIQQVVRGDSAAYFCASSPRTGGPQETQYFGPGTRLLVL.

This clone was detected ten times or more. The CDR3 is cut off 3 residues early in the read; its end comes from the germline J gene. The V and J genes are TRBV11-3 and TRBJ1-1; D not certain. V lost 2 bases and J 0 bases, leaving 4 bases between the germline ends. This CDR3 has 13 residues. The V gene's germline CDR1 is SGHNT and CDR2 YENEEA. The sequenced part of the CDR3 DNA is TGTGCCAGCAGCTTACTTTTGAACACTGAA. As protein: CASSLLLNTE. The entire CDR3 protein reads CASSLLLNTEAFF.

A remark on this clone: At one boundary the junction diverges from the germline segment, which might be a read error. The read ends 3 residues before the CDR3 terminus; that terminus is restored from the germline J gene. V and J are TRBV4-2 and TRBJ2-7, with 11 nucleotides matching TRBD2. This CDR3 spans 15 amino acids. Germline V CDR1 and CDR2: LGHNA, YNFKEQ. The sequenced CDR3 bases are TGTGCCAGCACCCAACTAGCGGGAGAACCCTACGAG. Translated, it gives CASTQLAGEPYE. The whole CDR3 is CASTQLAGEPYEQYF.

The table lists this clone with many counts. The read finishes 3 residues shy of the CDR3 end, and the germline J gene is used to complete it. The V and J genes are TRBV20-1 and TRBJ2-7; tentatively, D is TRBD2 (6 bases). The CDR3 spans 13 residues. The germline V and J ends were trimmed by 6 bases and 1 base, with 13 bases remaining between them. Germline CDR1 and CDR2: DFQATT and SNEGSKA (reference sequence). The covered CDR3 bases are TGCAGTGCCCTCTGGACTAATTCCTACGAG. This codes for CSALWTNSYE. Given in full, the CDR3 is CSALWTNSYEQYF.

This clone appeared many times. The CDR3 end lies 3 residues beyond the end of the read and is filled in from the germline J gene. The genes are TRBV29-1 and TRBJ1-2, with TRBD1 matching 7 bases. The trim removed 4 bases at V and 5 bases at J, leaving 10 bases unmatched. Per germline, CDR1 SQVTM and CDR2 ANQGSEA. This CDR3 has 14 amino acids. The CDR3 DNA, read in part, is TGCAGCGTTGGGGGTTTGGACAGGTCATATGGC. Translation gives CSVGGLDRSYG. The complete CDR3 sequence is CSVGGLDRSYGYTF.

This clone appeared many times. Read sequence stops 3 residues before the CDR3 end, and the germline J gene provides the missing end. The chain uses TRBV10-3 and TRBJ2-7; 8 bases align to TRBD1. Per germline, CDR1 ENHRY and CDR2 SYGVKD. Trimming cost V 6 bases and J 2 bases; bases outside gene matches: 6. This CDR3 is built from 14 residues. The CDR3 region is CAIRRQGTTYEQYF. The CDR3 DNA, read in part, is TGTGCCATCAGAAGACAGGGGACGACCTACGAG.

This clone was observed many times. The read ends 3 residues early relative to the CDR3; the germline J gene fills the gap. The chain combines TRBV2 with TRBJ1-1; maybe TRBD1 (5 bases). This CDR3 spans 14 amino acids. V gave up 2 bases and J gave up 1 base, with 8 bases separating them. Germline CDR1 reads SNHLY; CDR2 reads FYNNEI. CDR3 in amino acids: CASSEQGRNTEAFF. CDR3 DNA (partial): TGTGCCAGCAGTGAACAGGGCAGGAACACTGAA.

This clone was counted many times. The sequenced fragment ends 3 residues before the CDR3 boundary, so the rest is inferred from the germline J gene. This chain uses TRBV6-4 with TRBJ1-1; the D gene is possibly TRBD1 (6 bases). The CDR3 loop spans 11 amino acids. V was shortened by 10 bases and J by 4 bases, with 10 bases between the two germline ends. Germline V gene lookup returns CDR1 MRHNA and CDR2 SNTAGT. The covered CDR3 bases are TGTGCCAAACAGGGTCGCACTGAA. Protein product: CAKQGRTE. The full-length CDR3 reads as CAKQGRTEAFF.

Ten or more counts support this clone. The read ends 3 residues before the CDR3 terminus; that terminus is restored from the germline J gene. V gene TRBV6-2 or TRBV6-3 combines with J gene TRBJ2-3; D might be TRBD1 (8 bases). V shed 1 base and J shed 3 bases, with 14 bases lying between them. The CDR3 loop spans 16 amino acids. The germline gives CDR1 MNHEY, CDR2 SVGEGT. The CDR3 bases that were read are TGTGCCAGCAGTTACTTAGGACAGGGAGGGACAGATACG. It translates to CASSYLGQGGTDT. The whole CDR3 region reads CASSYLGQGGTDTQYF.

This clone has at least ten counts. The read is 3 residues too short to cover the CDR3 end, so that end is filled in from the germline J gene. The chain is built from TRBV20-1 and TRBJ2-1; 10 bases map to TRBD2. The CDR3 has 15 amino acids. The V gene's germline CDR1 is DFQATT and CDR2 SNEGSKA (reference sequence). Trimming at V came to 5 bases and at J to 7 bases, leaving 11 bases not matched to a gene. Incomplete CDR3 DNA: TGCAGTGCTGGCGCTAGCGGGAGAGGAGCGAATGAG. It yields the protein CSAGASGRGANE. The full-length CDR3 reads as CSAGASGRGANEQFF.

This clone came up many times. The read comes to an end 3 residues before the CDR3 does, leaving the germline J gene to fill in the end. The chain links TRBV29-1 to TRBJ2-5; perhaps TRBD1 as D (5 bases). Germline CDR1 reads SQVTM; CDR2 reads ANQGSEA. The ends were cut back, 7 bases at V and 0 bases at J, with 9 bases in the middle. The CDR3 runs 12 residues. The CDR3 loop is CSAETDQETQYF. Incomplete CDR3 DNA: TGCAGCGCGGAGACAGACCAAGAGACC.

This clone was seen many times. Coverage ceases 3 residues before the CDR3 finishes, and the germline J gene fills in the end. The chain recombines TRBV29-1 with TRBJ1-1, with a tentative D call TRBD1 (6 bases). Trimming cost V 7 bases and J 4 bases, with 16 bases left between them. The CDR3 length is 13 residues. CDR1 and CDR2 from the germline V gene are SQVTM and ANQGSEA. CDR3 DNA, as far as it was read: TGCAGCGGGAACAGGGATGCGGGCACTGAA. Encoded protein: CSGNRDAGTE. The full-length CDR3 reads as CSGNRDAGTEAFF.

This clone was detected many times. Read coverage stops 3 residues before the CDR3 terminus; the germline J gene supplies the remainder. This chain joins TRBV6-4 and TRBJ2-5; 8 nucleotides match TRBD2. Germline V gives CDR1 MRHNA, CDR2 SNTAGT. There are 15 residues in the CDR3. Trimming took 0 bases from V and 7 from J; bases not matched to a gene: 7. The sequenced part of the CDR3 DNA is TGTGCCAGCAGTGACTCGGCGGGAGGTTCAGGGACC. It yields the protein CASSDSAGGSGT. The whole CDR3 region reads CASSDSAGGSGTQYF.

This clone has a count of ten or more. Coverage ceases 3 residues before the CDR3 finishes, and the germline J gene fills in the end. The chain is built from TRBV10-3 and TRBJ2-3, with TRBD2 matching over 9 bases. The V and J ends lost 3 bases and 5 bases, in that order; junction bases with no gene match: 9. CDR3 length: 16 residues. Germline loops: CDR1 ENHRY, CDR2 SYGVKD. The CDR3 DNA, read in part, is TGTGCCATCAGTGATTCGACTAGCGGTACGGGAGATACG. Translating it yields CAISDSTSGTGDT. From start to end, the CDR3 is CAISDSTSGTGDTQYF.

This clone occurred many times. The read ends 3 residues early relative to the CDR3; the germline J gene fills the gap. The V gene is TRBV18, the J gene TRBJ2-1; 10 nucleotides agree with TRBD2. Per the germline V gene, CDR1 is KGHSH and CDR2 is LQKENI. V trimming: 3 bases; J trimming: 8 bases; junction bases outside the gene matches: 7. The CDR3 has 15 residues. The part of the CDR3 DNA that was read is TGTGCCAGCTCACCGGGACTAGCGAACGAGGATGAG. Translation: CASSPGLANEDE. The CDR3 in its entirety is CASSPGLANEDEQFF.

In this sample, this clone turned up many times. Sequencing ends 3 residues short of the CDR3 end; the germline J gene provides the rest. The J gene is TRBJ2-3, the V gene TRBV18; 7 nucleotides match TRBD1. In germline, CDR1 is KGHSH, CDR2 LQKENI. The CDR3 has 14 amino acids. With 3 bases clipped from V and 3 bases from J, the junction kept 3 bases outside the gene matches. The CDR3 loop is CASSPGRGTDTQYF. The part of the CDR3 DNA that was read is TGTGCCAGCTCACCGGGCAGGGGGACAGATACG.

This clone has a count of ten or more. The CDR3 end is not reached by the read, which stops 3 residues before it; the germline J gene fills it in. The genes are TRBV6-2 or TRBV6-3 and TRBJ2-3, with D maybe TRBD2 (7 bases). Deletions cut 2 bases from V and 2 bases from J, with 17 bases between. The CDR3 sequence is 17 residues long. Germline loops: CDR1 MNHEY, CDR2 SVGEGT. The CDR3 bases that were read are TGTGCCAGCAGTTACAACCCCGGGGGGCCCGACACAGATACG. Encoded protein: CASSYNPGGPDTDT. The CDR3, in full, reads CASSYNPGGPDTDTQYF.

This clone was recorded at least ten times. Read coverage stops 3 residues before the CDR3 terminus; the germline J gene supplies the remainder. This rearrangement joins TRBV19 to TRBJ2-1, with TRBD1 as a possible D gene (6 bases). This CDR3 contains 14 residues. Germline loops: CDR1 LNHDA, CDR2 SQIVND (reference sequence). The V and J ends lost 5 bases and 3 bases respectively, with 11 bases between them. CDR3 amino acids: CASSQRTDYNEQFF. Incomplete CDR3 DNA: TGTGCCAGTAGTCAACGGACAGACTACAATGAG. The variable domain in full, with the rest retrieved from reference TRBV19 and TRBJ2-1, is DGGITQSPKYLFRKEGQNVTLSCEQNLNHDAMYWYRQDPGQGLRLIYYSQIVNDFQKGDIAEGYSVSREKKESFPLTVTSAQKNPTAFYLCASSQRTDYNEQFFGPGTRLTVL.

This clone showed up many times. Sequencing ends 3 residues short of the CDR3 end; the germline J gene provides the rest. This chain uses TRBV5-6 with TRBJ1-1; TRBD1 might be the D (5 bases). The CDR3 totals 14 residues. V shed 0 bases and J shed 0 bases, with 6 bases lying between them. Germline CDR1 and CDR2: SGHDT and YYEEEE. This chain's CDR3 is CASSLVTVNTEAFF. CDR3 bases read: TGTGCCAGCAGCTTGGTGACAGTGAACACTGAA.

This clone was found many times. The read terminates 3 residues ahead of where the CDR3 ends, so the germline J gene completes it. This chain connects TRBV7-8 to TRBJ2-5, with D tentatively TRBD1 (5 bases). The CDR3 length is 13 residues. V was cut by 1 base and J by 2 bases, with 5 bases left in between. Germline V lookup: CDR1 SGHVS, CDR2 FQNEAQ. The covered CDR3 bases are TGTGCCAGCAGCTTAGACAGGCAAGAGACC. Translation: CASSLDRQET. The CDR3, in full, reads CASSLDRQETQYF.

This clone was seen at least ten times. The read terminates 3 residues before the CDR3 end, so the remaining end is supplied by the germline J gene. The chain joins TRBV5-6 to TRBJ2-5; 9 bases agree with TRBD2. This CDR3 is built from 14 residues. Germline trimming cut 4 bases from V and 4 bases from J; bases unmatched to any gene: 5. Germline V gives CDR1 SGHDT, CDR2 YYEEEE. CDR3 sequence reads: CASSRRGGLETQYF. The sequenced CDR3 bases are TGTGCCAGCAGCAGGCGGGGGGGGTTAGAGACC.

This clone was counted many times. The missing CDR3 end, 3 residues past where the read stops, is filled in from the germline J gene. V usage is TRBV5-1 and J usage is TRBJ2-5, with 7 bases that match TRBD2. This CDR3 spans 13 amino acids. The trim removed 4 bases at V and 5 bases at J, leaving 5 bases unmatched. CDR1 is SGHRS and CDR2 is YFSETQ in the germline V gene. The CDR3 is CASSRLAFETQYF. The part of the CDR3 DNA that was read is TGCGCCAGCAGCCGACTAGCATTTGAGACC.

Many counts were recorded for this clone. The read terminates 3 residues before the CDR3 end, so the remaining end is supplied by the germline J gene. This chain joins TRBV5-6 and TRBJ1-1, with D possibly being TRBD1 (6 bases). This CDR3 has 13 residues. Looked up from germline, CDR1 is SGHDT and CDR2 is YYEEEE. The sequenced part of the CDR3 DNA is TGTGCCAGCAGCTTGGCCCGGACAGCCGTT. Amino acid sequence: CASSLARTAV. The entire CDR3 sequence reads CASSLARTAVAFF.